This T cell receptor (beta chain) was profiled in a study of shared clonotypes between healthy human individuals. Within Nashville, Tennessee resided all donors, each a Caucasian adult. Deep was the level used in running the assay. Assay used: immunoSEQ multiplex PCR; TCRdb lists only in-frame clones, some missing. The top ten hold 0.1% to 0.15% of the sample, which has about 2 million clones, roughly 94% seen once. CDR1 is MNHNS, CDR2 SASEGT, per germline. The CDR3 length is 12 residues. Trimming removed 3 bases from V and 6 bases from J, with 9 bases in between. As concerns this clone: As yet, its antigen is unknown.

Notes on the study in general: Measured sharing among donors was expected to vary with sequencing depth. Naive subsets generally exceeded memory subsets in estimated richness.

The origin of this receptor is a man aged 18 to 29 in good health. The chain uses TRBV6-1 and TRBJ2-7; D may be TRBD1 or TRBD2 (5 bases each). The sample was naive CD4+ T cells sorted from blood. Subset specified: CD45RA+ positively selected. Here the CDR3 reads CASSDGAVEQYF. For the CDR3, the DNA is TGTGCCAGCAGTGACGGGGCGGTCGAGCAGTACTTC.